This T cell receptor beta chain was captured by sequencing in a study of cytomegalovirus exposure and HLA in healthy donors. General study points: According to the study, 160 or so TCR beta chains were cytomegalovirus-associated. What a later analysis showed was that several of the most significant clusters appeared linked to common viral pathogens. Rare TCR sequences dominated, though some public TCRs recurred in many donors.

The PCR used 60 Vbeta and 13 Jbeta primers. The method was immunoSEQ multiplex PCR; TCRdb's version includes in-frame clones alone and lacks a portion of them. In the table there are about 59,000 clones, about 80% of which are singletons. Unrecorded immune exposure was likely among donors, who were nominally healthy when sampled. The CDR3 runs to 14 residues. Germline V gene lookup returns CDR1 SQVTM and CDR2 ANQGSEA. Germline trimming cut 8 bases from V and 4 bases from J; bases unmatched to any gene: 7. A note on this clone: Its antigen is as yet unknown.

The chain employs TRBV29-1 and TRBJ2-4; 11 positions agree with TRBD2. The sequenced sample consisted of PBMCs. This sequence originates from a middle-aged woman in good health and CMV-seronegative. DNA of the CDR3: TGCAGCTTCCTGACTAGCGGGACTAAAAACATTCAGTACTTC. This codes for CSFLTSGTKNIQYF.